These 11 T cell receptor beta chains came from one sample sequenced in a study of OX40 agonist ivuxolimab in advanced cancers. Clones were read by immunoSEQ multiplex PCR, and TCRdb kept only the in-frame ones, dropping some. In the table there are around 100,000 clones, about 91% of which are singletons. The sequences come from CD4+ or CD8+ T cells sorted from blood, collected in a trial of the OX40 agonist ivuxolimab. The receptors stem from an adult with an advanced solid tumor such as melanoma, head and neck, liver or kidney cancer.

This clone was seen more than once but under ten times. The chain links TRBV5-1 to TRBJ2-2; the D gene is possibly TRBD1 (6 bases). This CDR3 comprises 14 residues. The germline V gene encodes CDR1 SGHRS and CDR2 YFSETQ. V shed 2 bases and J shed 4 bases, with 9 bases lying between them. Here the CDR3 reads CASSFGQFTGELFF. In DNA form, the CDR3 reads TGCGCCAGCAGCTTCGGACAGTTCACCGGGGAGCTGTTTTTT.

J is TRBJ1-2 and V is TRBV6-5, with D possibly TRBD1 on 6 matching bases. Germline loops: CDR1 MNHEY, CDR2 SVGAGI. CDR3 length: 15 amino acids. V dropped 9 bases and J dropped 6 bases, with 23 bases sitting between them. This CDR3 reads CASKSRDISMNGYTF. CDR3 sequence (DNA): TGTGCCAGTAAATCCCGGGACATCAGCATGAATGGCTACACCTTC.

The chain employs TRBV5-1 and TRBJ1-1; perhaps TRBD1 as D (5 bases). The CDR3 loop spans 15 amino acids. With 0 bases removed from V and 5 bases from J, the gap between germline ends came to 14 bases. CDR1 is SGHRS and CDR2 is YFSETQ in the germline V gene. The CDR3 coding sequence is TGCGCCAGCAGCTTGGGGCGCGTCCGGGGGACTGAAGCTTTCTTT. Translating it yields CASSLGRVRGTEAFF.

The J gene is TRBJ2-1, the V gene TRBV21-1; TRBD2, the table's D call, lacks a check against the DNA. TRBV21-1 is listed as a pseudogene. This CDR3 has 12 amino acids. Here the CDR3 DNA reads TGTGCCAGCAGCAAACTCGAAGGCGGGGAGTTCTTC. It translates to CASSKLEGGEFF.

The V call is TRBV11-2, the J call TRBJ2-2; D is undetermined. This CDR3 region has 13 residues. Germline V lookup: CDR1 SGHAT, CDR2 FQNNGV. The V end lost 5 bases, the J end lost 2 bases, and 6 bases lay between the germline ends. CDR3: CASSPSNTGELFF. CDR3 DNA: TGTGCCAGCAGCCCCAGCAACACCGGGGAGCTGTTTTTT.

The genes are TRBV5-4 and TRBJ2-3; D uncertain. The ends were cut back, 0 bases at V and 2 bases at J, with 7 bases in the middle. The CDR3 is 14 amino acids. Germline assignment: CDR1 SGHNT and CDR2 YYREEE (reference sequence). CDR3 in DNA: TGTGCCAGCAGCTTGGAGGGTCCCACAGATACGCAGTATTTT. Protein sequence: CASSLEGPTDTQYF.

The rearrangement joins TRBV6-4 to TRBJ2-2, with D hard to call. The germline V gene encodes CDR1 MRHNA and CDR2 SNTAGT. CDR3 length: 14 residues. Trimming shortened V by 11 bases and J by 3 bases, and 16 bases separated the two germline ends. This CDR3 reads CAARPNVDTGELFF. As DNA, the CDR3 is TGTGCCGCTAGACCGAATGTCGACACCGGGGAGCTGTTTTTT.

As concerns this clone: Additional DNA sequences in this sample encode the identical CDR3. The chain employs TRBV6-1 and TRBJ1-3; D call uncertain. With 2 bases removed from V and 0 bases from J, the gap between germline ends came to 2 bases. CDR1 is MNHNS, CDR2 SASEGT, per germline. The CDR3 has 13 amino acids. The CDR3 sequence: CASSENSGNTIYF. The CDR3 DNA reads TGTGCCAGCAGTGAAAACTCTGGAAACACCATATATTTT.

This clone appeared a single time. The chain recombines TRBV5-1 with TRBJ2-5; 8 positions match TRBD1. This CDR3 contains 15 residues. V gave up 2 bases and J gave up 5 bases; unmatched junction bases: 8. Germline-derived CDR1 and CDR2 are SGHRS and YFSETQ. For the CDR3, the DNA is TGCGCCAGCAGCTTACCACCGACAGGGGTCGAGACCCAGTACTTC. Translating it yields CASSLPPTGVETQYF.

The rearrangement joins TRBV10-2 to TRBJ2-3, with TRBD2 matching over 7 bases. The J segment lost 5 bases and the V segment lost 7 bases, leaving 18 bases of the junction unmatched. The germline gives CDR1 WSHSY, CDR2 SAAADI. This CDR3 comprises 17 residues. CDR3 sequence: CASKLVKGGSYVDTQYF. CDR3 coding DNA: TGCGCCAGCAAATTAGTTAAGGGCGGGAGTTACGTAGATACGCAGTATTTT.

The chain links TRBV5-1 to TRBJ1-1; no clear D gene. The CDR3 has 14 amino acids. CDR1 is SGHRS, CDR2 YFSETQ, per germline. Trimming took off 1 base at V and 0 bases at J, with 7 bases between the two ends. The CDR3 here is CASSLWQMNTEAFF. CDR3 DNA: TGCGCCAGCAGCTTGTGGCAGATGAACACTGAAGCTTTCTTT.